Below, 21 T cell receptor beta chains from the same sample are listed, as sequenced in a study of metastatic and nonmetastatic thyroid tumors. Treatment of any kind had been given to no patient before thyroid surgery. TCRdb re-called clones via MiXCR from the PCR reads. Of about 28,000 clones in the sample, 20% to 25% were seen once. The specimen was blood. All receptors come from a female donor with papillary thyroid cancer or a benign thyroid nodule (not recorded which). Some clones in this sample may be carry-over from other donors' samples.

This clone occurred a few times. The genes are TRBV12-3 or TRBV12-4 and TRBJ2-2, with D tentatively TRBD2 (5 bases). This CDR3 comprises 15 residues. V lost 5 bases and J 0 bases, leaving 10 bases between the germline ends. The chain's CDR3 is CASSLQRPNTGELFF. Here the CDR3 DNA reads TGTGCCAGCAGTCTCCAGCGGCCGAACACCGGGGAGCTGTTTTTT.

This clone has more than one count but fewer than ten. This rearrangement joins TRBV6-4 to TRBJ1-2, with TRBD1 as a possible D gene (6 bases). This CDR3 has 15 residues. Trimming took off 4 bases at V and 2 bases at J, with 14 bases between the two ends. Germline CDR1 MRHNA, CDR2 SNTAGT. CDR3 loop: CASSAAAGGNYGYTF. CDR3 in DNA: TGTGCCAGCAGTGCCGCCGCGGGGGGCAACTATGGCTACACCTTC.

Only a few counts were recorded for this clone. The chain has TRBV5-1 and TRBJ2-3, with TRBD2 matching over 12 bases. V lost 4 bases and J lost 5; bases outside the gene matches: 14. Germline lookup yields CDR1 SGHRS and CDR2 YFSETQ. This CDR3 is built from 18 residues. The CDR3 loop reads CASSPYLLAGGSRDTQYF. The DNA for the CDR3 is TGCGCCAGCAGCCCGTACTTACTAGCGGGGGGCTCCAGAGATACGCAGTATTTT.

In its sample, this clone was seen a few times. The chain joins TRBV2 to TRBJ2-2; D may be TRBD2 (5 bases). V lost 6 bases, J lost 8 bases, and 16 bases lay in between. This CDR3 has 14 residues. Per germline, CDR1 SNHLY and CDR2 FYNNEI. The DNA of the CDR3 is TGTGCCAGCAGAGTCCCGGGGTTCAAGGGGGAGCTGTTTTTT. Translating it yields CASRVPGFKGELFF.

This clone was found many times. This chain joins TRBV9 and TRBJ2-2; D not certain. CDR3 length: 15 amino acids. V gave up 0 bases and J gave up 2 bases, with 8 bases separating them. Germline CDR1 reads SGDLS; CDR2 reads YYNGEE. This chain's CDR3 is CASSVVGSNTGELFF. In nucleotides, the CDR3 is TGTGCCAGCAGCGTAGTGGGTTCTAACACCGGGGAGCTGTTTTTT.

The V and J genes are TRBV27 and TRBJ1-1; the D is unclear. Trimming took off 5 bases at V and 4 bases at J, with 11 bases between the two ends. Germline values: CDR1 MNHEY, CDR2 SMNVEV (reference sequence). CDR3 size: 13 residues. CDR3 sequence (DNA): TGTGCCAGCAGTCTCCCGGAGGGCACTGAAGCTTTCTTT. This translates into CASSLPEGTEAFF.

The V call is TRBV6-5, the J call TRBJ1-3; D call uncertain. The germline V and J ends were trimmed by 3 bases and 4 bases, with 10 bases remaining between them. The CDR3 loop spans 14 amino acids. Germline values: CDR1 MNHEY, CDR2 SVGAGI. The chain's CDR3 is CASSYSESGNTIYF. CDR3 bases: TGTGCCAGCAGTTATTCGGAGTCCGGAAACACCATATATTTT.

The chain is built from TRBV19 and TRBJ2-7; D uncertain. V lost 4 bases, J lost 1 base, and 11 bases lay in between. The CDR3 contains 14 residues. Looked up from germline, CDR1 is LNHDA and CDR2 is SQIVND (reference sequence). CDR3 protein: CASSTVVGSYEQYF. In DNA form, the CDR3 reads TGTGCCAGTAGTACTGTTGTTGGGTCCTACGAGCAGTACTTC.

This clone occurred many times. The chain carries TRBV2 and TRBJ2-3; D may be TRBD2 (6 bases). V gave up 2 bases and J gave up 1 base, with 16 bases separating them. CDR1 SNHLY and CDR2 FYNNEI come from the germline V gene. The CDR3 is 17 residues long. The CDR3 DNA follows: TGTGCCAGCAGTGAACCGACTAGGTTCCGACGCACAGATACGCAGTATTTT. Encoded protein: CASSEPTRFRRTDTQYF.

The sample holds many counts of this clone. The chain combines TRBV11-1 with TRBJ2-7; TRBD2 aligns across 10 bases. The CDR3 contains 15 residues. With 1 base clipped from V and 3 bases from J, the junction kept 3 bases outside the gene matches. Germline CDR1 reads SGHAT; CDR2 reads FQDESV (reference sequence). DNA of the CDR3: TGTGCCAGCAGCTTAGGCAGCGGGGGGGTCTACGAGCAGTACTTC. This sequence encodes CASSLGSGGVYEQYF.

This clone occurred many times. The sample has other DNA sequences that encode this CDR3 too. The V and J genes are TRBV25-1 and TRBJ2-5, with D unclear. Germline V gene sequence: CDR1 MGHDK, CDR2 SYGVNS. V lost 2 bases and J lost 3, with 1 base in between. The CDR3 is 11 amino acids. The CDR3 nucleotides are TGTGCCAGCAGTGAAGAAGAGACCCAGTACTTC. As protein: CASSEEETQYF.

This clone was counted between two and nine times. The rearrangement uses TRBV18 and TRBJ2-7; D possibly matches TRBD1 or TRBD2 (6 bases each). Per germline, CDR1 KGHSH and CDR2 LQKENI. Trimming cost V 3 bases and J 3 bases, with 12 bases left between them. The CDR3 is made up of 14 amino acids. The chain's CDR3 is CASSPLRGDYEQYF. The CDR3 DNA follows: TGTGCCAGCTCACCGCTTAGGGGGGACTACGAGCAGTACTTC.

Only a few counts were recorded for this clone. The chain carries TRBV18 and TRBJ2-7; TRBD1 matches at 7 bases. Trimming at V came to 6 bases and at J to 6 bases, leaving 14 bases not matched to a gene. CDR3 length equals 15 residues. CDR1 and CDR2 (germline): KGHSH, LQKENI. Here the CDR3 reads CASSLTDRDGIEQYF. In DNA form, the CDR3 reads TGTGCCAGCTCTCTAACTGACAGGGACGGCATCGAGCAGTACTTC.

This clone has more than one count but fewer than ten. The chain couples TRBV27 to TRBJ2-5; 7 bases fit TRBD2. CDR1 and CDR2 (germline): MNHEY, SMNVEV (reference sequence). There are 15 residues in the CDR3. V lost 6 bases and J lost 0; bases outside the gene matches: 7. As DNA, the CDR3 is TGTGCCAGCAGGGCCGGGGGGAAGTACCAAGAGACCCAGTACTTC. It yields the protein CASRAGGKYQETQYF.

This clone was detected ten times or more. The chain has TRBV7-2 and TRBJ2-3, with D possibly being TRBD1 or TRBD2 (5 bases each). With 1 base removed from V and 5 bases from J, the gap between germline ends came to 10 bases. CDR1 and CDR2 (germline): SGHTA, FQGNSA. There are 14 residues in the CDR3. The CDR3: CASSLVWGKDTQYF. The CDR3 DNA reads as TGTGCCAGCAGCTTAGTCTGGGGGAAAGATACGCAGTATTTT.

CDR3 region: CASSLGDTEAFF. In DNA, the CDR3 is TGTGCCAGCAGTTTAGGAGACACTGAAGCTTTCTTT. The rearrangement links TRBV12-3 or TRBV12-4 to TRBJ1-1, with D uncertain. V was trimmed by 1 base and J by 3 bases, leaving 3 bases between them. The CDR3 is 12 residues long.

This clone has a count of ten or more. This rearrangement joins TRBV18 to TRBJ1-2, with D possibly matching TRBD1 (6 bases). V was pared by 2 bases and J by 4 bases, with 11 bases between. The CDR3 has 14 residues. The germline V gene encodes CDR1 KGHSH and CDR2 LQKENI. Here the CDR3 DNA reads TGTGCCAGCTCACCAATACAGGGATCCTATGGCTACACCTTC. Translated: CASSPIQGSYGYTF. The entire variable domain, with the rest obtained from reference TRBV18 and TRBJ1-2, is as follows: NAGVMQNPRHLVRRRGQEARLRCSPMKGHSHVYWYRQLPEEGLKFMVYLQKENIIDESGMPKERFSAEFPKEGPSILRIQQVVRGDSAAYFCASSPIQGSYGYTFGSGTRLTVV.

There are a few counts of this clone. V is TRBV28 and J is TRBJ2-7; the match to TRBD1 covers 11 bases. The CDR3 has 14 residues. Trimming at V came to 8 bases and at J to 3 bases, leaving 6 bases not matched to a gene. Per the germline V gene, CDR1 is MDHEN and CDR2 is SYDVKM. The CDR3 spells CASHRTGGVYEQYF. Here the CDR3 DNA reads TGTGCCAGCCACCGGACAGGGGGCGTCTACGAGCAGTACTTC. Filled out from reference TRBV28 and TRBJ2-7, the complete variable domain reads DVKVTQSSRYLVKRTGEKVFLECVQDMDHENMFWYRQDPGLGLRLIYFSYDVKMKEKGDIPEGYSVSREKKERFSLILESASTNQTSMYLCASHRTGGVYEQYFGPGTRLTVT.

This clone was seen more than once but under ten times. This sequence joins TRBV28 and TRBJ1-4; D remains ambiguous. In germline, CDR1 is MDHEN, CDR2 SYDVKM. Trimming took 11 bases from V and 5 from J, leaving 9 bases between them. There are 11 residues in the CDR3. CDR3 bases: TGTGCCGCGGGAAGGAATGAAAAACTGTTTTTT. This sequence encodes CAAGRNEKLFF.

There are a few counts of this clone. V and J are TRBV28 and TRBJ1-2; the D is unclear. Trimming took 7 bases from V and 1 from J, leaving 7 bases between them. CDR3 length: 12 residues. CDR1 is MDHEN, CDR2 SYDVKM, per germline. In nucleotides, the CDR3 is TGTGCCAGCAACCAGGTTAACTATGGCTACACCTTC. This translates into CASNQVNYGYTF.

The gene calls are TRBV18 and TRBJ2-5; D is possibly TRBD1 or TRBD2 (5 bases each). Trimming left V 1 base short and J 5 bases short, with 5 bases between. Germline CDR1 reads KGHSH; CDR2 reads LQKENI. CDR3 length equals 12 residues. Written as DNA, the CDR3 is TGTGCCAGCTCACCACGGGGGGAGACCCAGTACTTC. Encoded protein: CASSPRGETQYF.